Reported below is one T cell receptor beta chain. This sample was taken from a study of glioma-infiltrating T cells after dendritic cell vaccination. Overall study context: The vaccine used monocyte-derived dendritic cells pulsed overnight with autologous tumor lysate. Dendritic cell vaccine was injected intradermally three times, biweekly.

Libraries were prepared by immunoSEQ multiplex PCR; TCRdb keeps only in-frame clonotypes and omits some of them. The sample comprises under 30,000 clones, roughly 86% of which are singletons, and roughly 2.9% rests with the top ten. Indicated time point: after dendritic cell vaccination, including at tumor progression/relapse. PBMC sampling occurred before vaccination, two weeks after the third dose, and at progression. This CDR3 is 18 amino acids long. Between the trimmed V and J ends, which lost 6 bases and 4 bases, there was a span of 25 bases. Germline CDR1 reads ENHRY; CDR2 reads SYGVKD. The chain employs TRBV10-3 and TRBJ1-5; TRBD1 is a possible D gene (6 bases). The receptor was isolated from a human donor with glioblastoma. This specimen consisted of blood, obtained after dendritic cell vaccination. CDR3 bases: TGTGCCATCAGGGAATTGAACAGGGAGGGGTTGTTTAATCAGCCCCAGCATTTT. Its protein is CAIRELNREGLFNQPQHF.